Following are 5 T cell receptor beta chains from one sample sequenced in a study. One entry per CDR3 protein, called by TCRdb with MiXCR from the 5' RACE reads. The repertoire has 7,300 or so distinct CDR3 sequences, about 40% of them found once; the top ten carry about 4.5%. The sample was memory CD4+ T cells sorted from blood. Regarding subset: memory CD4+ T cells, CD4+CD45RO+CD25-. All receptors derive from a female donor with breast cancer.

This clonotype has a handful of counts. This chain uses TRBV4-1 with TRBJ1-6, with D possibly being TRBD1 (6 bases). CDR1 is MGHRA and CDR2 is YSYEKL in the germline V gene. The V and J ends lost 2 bases and 5 bases respectively, with 10 bases between them. The CDR3 has 15 amino acids. CDR3 sequence (DNA): TGCGCCAGCAGCCAAACGGGACAAGATAATTCACCCCTCCACTTT. This sequence encodes CASSQTGQDNSPLHF.

This chain connects TRBV5-4 to TRBJ2-3; D is uncertain. The CDR3 runs to 13 residues. V gave up 2 bases and J gave up 0 bases, with 4 bases separating them. CDR1 and CDR2 (germline): SGHNT, YYREEE (reference sequence). The CDR3, as DNA: TGTGCCAGCAGCTTCGAGAGCACAGATACGCAGTATTTT. Translation: CASSFESTDTQYF.

This clonotype is termed medium-sized. The chain joins TRBV20-1 to TRBJ2-1; 9 bases line up with TRBD1. Trimming at V came to 1 base and at J to 5 bases, leaving 3 bases not matched to a gene. Germline CDR1 and CDR2: DFQATT and SNEGSKA (reference sequence). The CDR3 consists of 14 residues. The CDR3 DNA reads TGCAGTGCTAGAGGGGGACAGGGCCACAATGAGCAGTTCTTC. Amino acid sequence: CSARGGQGHNEQFF.

This clonotype is medium-sized. The rearrangement links TRBV11-2 to TRBJ2-7; 8 nucleotides line up with TRBD2. Germline-derived CDR1 and CDR2 are SGHAT and FQNNGV. V lost 3 bases to trimming and J lost 2 bases; unmatched junction nucleotides: 6. This CDR3 region has 15 residues. The DNA of the CDR3 is TGTGCCAGCAGCTTGACAGGACTAGCAACCTACGAGCAGTACTTC. Protein: CASSLTGLATYEQYF.

Relative to its sample, this clonotype is medium-sized (0.01 to 0.1%). The rearrangement uses TRBV20-1 and TRBJ2-7; no clear D. This CDR3 is built from 12 residues. V dropped 6 bases and J dropped 4 bases, with 13 bases sitting between them. CDR1 is DFQATT, CDR2 SNEGSKA, per germline (reference sequence). CDR3 in DNA: TGCAGTGCCGACGGGCTCCAGTACGAGCAGTACTTC. Translated, it gives CSADGLQYEQYF.